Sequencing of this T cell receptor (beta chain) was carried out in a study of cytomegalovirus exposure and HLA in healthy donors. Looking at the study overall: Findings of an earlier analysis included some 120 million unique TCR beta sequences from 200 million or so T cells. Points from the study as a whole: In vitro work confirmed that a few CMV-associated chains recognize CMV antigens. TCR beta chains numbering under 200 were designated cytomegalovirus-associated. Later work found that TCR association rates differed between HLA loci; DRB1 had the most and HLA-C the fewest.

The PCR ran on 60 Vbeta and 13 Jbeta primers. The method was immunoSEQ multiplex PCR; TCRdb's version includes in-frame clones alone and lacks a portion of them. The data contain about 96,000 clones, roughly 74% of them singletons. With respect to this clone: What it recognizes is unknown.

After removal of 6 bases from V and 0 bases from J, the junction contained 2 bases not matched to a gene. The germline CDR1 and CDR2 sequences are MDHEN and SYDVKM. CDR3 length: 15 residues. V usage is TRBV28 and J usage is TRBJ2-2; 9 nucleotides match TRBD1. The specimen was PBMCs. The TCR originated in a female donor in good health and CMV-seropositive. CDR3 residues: CASRWTGANTGELFF. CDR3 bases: TGTGCCAGCAGATGGACAGGGGCGAACACCGGGGAGCTGTTTTTT. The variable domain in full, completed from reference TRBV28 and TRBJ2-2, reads DVKVTQSSRYLVKRTGEKVFLECVQDMDHENMFWYRQDPGLGLRLIYFSYDVKMKEKGDIPEGYSVSREKKERFSLILESASTNQTSMYLCASRWTGANTGELFFGEGSRLTVL.